This T cell receptor (beta chain) was found in a study of T cell responses to AZD1222 COVID-19 vaccine. The study's findings and limits: Unmutated regions of variants are reportedly targeted by nearly half of spike-specific TCRs.

The CDR3 loop spans 19 amino acids. V was cut by 5 bases and J by 0 bases, with 24 bases left in between. The germline CDR1 and CDR2 sequences are SGHTA and FQGNSA. TCRdb keeps only in-frame clones here, not all; method: immunoSEQ multiplex PCR. Altogether approximately 70,000 clones are present, around 85% being singletons, with the ten largest covering roughly 21%. About this clone itself: The antigen is not known.

The chain links TRBV7-2 to TRBJ2-3, with D maybe TRBD2 (6 bases). The source is an adult in good health. The source was peripheral blood, collected on day 0 of AZD1222 vaccination. The CDR3 protein is CASSENPHLAQASTDTQYF. The CDR3 DNA is TGTGCCAGCAGCGAAAATCCACACCTAGCGCAAGCTAGCACAGATACGCAGTATTTT.